The sequence of this T cell receptor beta chain was determined in a study of control samples from healthy donors and cancer patients. Here immunoSEQ multiplex PCR was the method, and the copy in TCRdb shows in-frame clones only, minus some. This sample has under 200,000 clones, with around 96% found just once. The CDR3 is made up of 14 amino acids. V lost 7 bases to trimming and J lost 6 bases, with 13 bases between them. CDR1 is MNHEY, CDR2 SVGAGI, per germline. This clonotype was sampled from a woman aged 25 to 39 in good health. The chain carries TRBV6-5 and TRBJ1-6; D is uncertain. Source material: blood. CDR3: CASTRSSSNSPLHF. The CDR3 DNA sequence: TGTGCCAGCACCAGAAGCTCTAGTAATTCACCCCTCCACTTT.